These T cell receptor beta chains were read from a single sample in a study of blood T cell repertoires in COVID-19. Method: immunoSEQ multiplex PCR; TCRdb's copy keeps in-frame clones and lacks some. This table has 130,000 to 150,000 clones, roughly 80% appearing once. Sequencing was done on a sample of peripheral blood. These receptor sequences come from a human donor in a cohort sampled during active COVID-19. Each CDR3 is given with its conserved first and last residue. Each record gives: V gene, J gene, clone size, D gene, CDR3 DNA, CDR3 protein. A D gene is named only where the DNA matches it firmly. Expanded clones get a size class; other rows say once, few or many, or leave the size out.

TRBV19	TRBJ1-2	-	TRBD1	TGTGCCAGTAGTATATCCAGGGGGCATGGCTACACCTTC	CASSISRGHGYTF
TRBV7-9	TRBJ2-5	-	-	TGTGCCAGCAGCTTAGAGATCGGCACAGACCAAGAGACCCAGTACTTC	CASSLEIGTDQETQYF
TRBV5-6	TRBJ2-1	-	-	TGTGCCAGCAGCTCAATTTCCAGGGGCTCCCCCTACAATGAGCAGTTCTTC	CASSSISRGSPYNEQFF
TRBV18	TRBJ2-6	-	-	TGTGCCAGCTCACCACTACGGCAGCGCAACTCTGGGGCCAACGTCCTGACTTTC	CASSPLRQRNSGANVLTF
TRBV29-1	TRBJ1-2	few	TRBD1	TGCAGCGTGCAGGGACAGCCCACCTATGGCTACACCTTC	CSVQGQPTYGYTF
TRBV5-6	TRBJ2-3	-	-	TGTGCCAGCAGCTTGGTGGCAGGGGTCGGGATAGATACGCAGTATTTT	CASSLVAGVGIDTQYF
TRBV2	TRBJ2-6	-	-	TGTGCCAGCAGTGGAATAACAAGCTCTGGGGCCAACGTCCTGACTTTC	CASSGITSSGANVLTF
TRBV30	TRBJ1-5	-	-	TGTGCCTGGAGTGTCGGGTCCTCCAACAATCAGCCCCAGCATTTT	CAWSVGSSNNQPQHF
TRBV6-2/TRBV6-3	TRBJ2-1	-	-	TGTGCCAGCAGTTCCCGTCCCGGACGGACTGGGAATGAGCAGTTCTTC	CASSSRPGRTGNEQFF
TRBV11-3	TRBJ2-1	-	-	TGTGCCAGCAGCTTAGCAGGGGAGAACTACAATGAGCAGTTCTTC	CASSLAGENYNEQFF
TRBV12-5	TRBJ1-1	-	-	TGTGCTAGTGGTTTGGAACCGGGCACTGAAGCTTTCTTT	CASGLEPGTEAFF
TRBV6-5	TRBJ1-2	-	TRBD1	TGTGCCAGCAGACGGACAGGGGATTCCTATGGCTACACCTTC	CASRRTGDSYGYTF
TRBV6-5	TRBJ2-2	-	TRBD1	TGTGCCAGCAGCCAACAGGGGCACGCCGGGGAGCTGTTTTTT	CASSQQGHAGELFF
TRBV18	TRBJ1-6	-	TRBD1	TGTGCCAGCTCGGTCAGGGGGACCTATAATTCACCCCTCCACTTT	CASSVRGTYNSPLHF
TRBV2	TRBJ2-5	-	-	TGTGCCAGCAGTGTGACAGACACTAAAGAGACCCAGTACTTC	CASSVTDTKETQYF
TRBV29-1	TRBJ2-5	once	TRBD1	TGCAGCATCGTACCCGGGACAGAACAAGAGACCCAGTACTTC	CSIVPGTEQETQYF
TRBV11-2	TRBJ2-3	-	TRBD1	TGTGCCAGCAGCCCTACCCGGACAGGGGGCGGGGATACGCAGTATTTT	CASSPTRTGGGDTQYF
TRBV5-1	TRBJ2-1	-	TRBD2	TGCGCCAGCAGCTTGGAGGGGCTAGCGGTGAATGAGCAGTTCTTC	CASSLEGLAVNEQFF
TRBV27	TRBJ1-2	-	TRBD1	TGTGCCAGCAGTTTCACAGGGGGCGCGGATGGCTACACCTTC	CASSFTGGADGYTF
TRBV7-8	TRBJ1-5	-	-	TGTGCCAGCAGCTATGGACTGGAGGAATGGCAGCCCCAGCATTTT	CASSYGLEEWQPQHF
TRBV20-1	TRBJ2-1	-	TRBD2	TGCAGTGCTAGTAATAGAGCTAGCGGGAGGGCCCTCTACAATGAGCAGTTCTTC	CSASNRASGRALYNEQFF
TRBV5-1	TRBJ2-3	-	TRBD2	TGCGCCAGCAGCTTGGAGGGGCGGGGGAGCACAGATACGCAGTATTTT	CASSLEGRGSTDTQYF
TRBV5-8	TRBJ2-3	-	TRBD1	TGTGCCAGCAGCCTAGGACAGGCTCCAAGCACAGATACGCAGTATTTT	CASSLGQAPSTDTQYF
TRBV7-9	TRBJ1-5	-	-	TGTGCCAGCAGCTTAGGGAGGAATCAGCCCCAGCATTTT	CASSLGRNQPQHF
TRBV2	TRBJ1-4	-	TRBD1	TGTGCCAGCAGTGAACAGGGGGGTGGAACTAATGAAAAACTGTTTTTT	CASSEQGGGTNEKLFF
TRBV28	TRBJ1-6	-	-	TGTGCCAGCAGTTTATCTTCCTATAATTCACCCCTCCACTTT	CASSLSSYNSPLHF
TRBV6-5	TRBJ2-3	-	TRBD2	TGTGCCAGCAGTTACGGGACTAGCGGGGCAGATACGCAGTATTTT	CASSYGTSGADTQYF
TRBV19	TRBJ1-4	-	TRBD1	TGTGCCAGTAGTGAGGGACAGAACACTAATGAAAAACTGTTTTTT	CASSEGQNTNEKLFF
TRBV9	TRBJ2-1	-	TRBD2	TGTGCCAGCAGCGTCGGGACTAGCGGACACAATGAGCAGTTCTTC	CASSVGTSGHNEQFF
TRBV2	TRBJ2-3	-	TRBD2	TGTGCCAGCAGACGGACTAGCGGGAGGTTGGCAGATACGCAGTATTTT	CASRRTSGRLADTQYF
TRBV18	TRBJ1-1	-	TRBD1	TGTGCCAGCTCACCACGGGGACAGTCGAACACTGAAGCTTTCTTT	CASSPRGQSNTEAFF
TRBV6-5	TRBJ2-2	-	-	TGTGCCTCGAGCGGAGGCTACACCGGGGAGCTGTTTTTT	CASSGGYTGELFF
TRBV6-1	TRBJ2-5	-	TRBD2	TGTGCCAGCAGTGAAATGGGCGGGAGACAAGAGACCCAGTACTTC	CASSEMGGRQETQYF
TRBV7-2	TRBJ2-3	-	-	TGTGCCAGCAGGCAAGGGGCCTCGGGAGATACGCAGTATTTT	CASRQGASGDTQYF
TRBV7-2	TRBJ1-6	many	-	TGTGCCAGCAGCTTAGCGGGAAGCGGGGCCCTCCACTTT	CASSLAGSGALHF
TRBV5-1	TRBJ2-1	few	TRBD2	TGCGCCAGCAGCACCGGCGGGGGGAGCTCCTACAATGAGCAGTTCTTC	CASSTGGGSSYNEQFF
TRBV9	TRBJ1-2	-	-	TGTGCCAGCAGCGTAGATCAGGGGCGTAGCTATGGCTACACCTTC	CASSVDQGRSYGYTF
TRBV30	TRBJ2-7	-	-	TGTGCCTGGAGTGTACGTGGCACCTTAACCTACGAGCAGTACTTC	CAWSVRGTLTYEQYF
TRBV19	TRBJ1-6	-	-	TGTGCCAGTAGTCCACGGGGGGATAATTCACCCCTCCACTTT	CASSPRGDNSPLHF
TRBV5-6	TRBJ1-3	-	-	TGTGCCAGCAGCCCCCTTGGAGCGAGCGCGGACACCATATATTTT	CASSPLGASADTIYF
TRBV12-5	TRBJ1-4	-	TRBD1	TGTGCTAGTGGTTTGGTCGACGGGACAGGGGATGAAAAACTGTTTTTT	CASGLVDGTGDEKLFF
TRBV19	TRBJ2-7	-	TRBD2	TGTGCCAGCCGAAGCGGGGGGGGGTCCTACGAGCAGTACTTC	CASRSGGGSYEQYF
TRBV7-7	TRBJ2-3	-	TRBD2	TGTGCTAGCAGCTCCGGACTAGCGGGGGACACAGATACGCAGTATTTT	CASSSGLAGDTDTQYF
TRBV19	TRBJ2-6	-	-	TGTGCCAGTAGCACCTCTTTCAGGGACTCTGGGGCCAACGTCCTGACTTTC	CASSTSFRDSGANVLTF
TRBV28	TRBJ1-2	-	-	TGTGCCAGCAGTTTAGGTCCCCAGGGCCTACAAAGACCCTATGGCTACACCTTC	CASSLGPQGLQRPYGYTF
TRBV5-1	TRBJ2-2	-	TRBD2	TGCGCCAGCAGCTTGGAATCCGGGGGGGCGAACACCGGGGAGCTGTTTTTT	CASSLESGGANTGELFF
TRBV5-5	TRBJ1-5	-	-	TGTGCCAGCAGCTTCGAGGGCAGCAATCAGCCCCAGCATTTT	CASSFEGSNQPQHF
TRBV5-6	TRBJ2-5	-	TRBD2	TGTGCCAGCAGACCCGGGACTAGCGGCCTCGGGGAGACCCAGTACTTC	CASRPGTSGLGETQYF
TRBV11-2	TRBJ1-1	-	-	TGTGCCAGCAGCTTAGATACCGGGTCACGAGCTTTCTTT	CASSLDTGSRAFF
TRBV5-1	TRBJ2-1	-	-	TGCGCCAGCAGCGCCGGGACAAGGGCCGCTAGCTCCTACAATGAGCAGTTCTTC	CASSAGTRAASSYNEQFF
TRBV5-1	TRBJ2-3	-	TRBD2	TGCGCCAGCAGCTTCTCAAGCGGGAACGCAGATACGCAGTATTTT	CASSFSSGNADTQYF